Reported below is one T cell receptor (beta chain). The target antigen is unknown. These data originate in a study of Ad26.COV2.S vaccination and SARS-CoV-2 variants. Whole-study findings and limits: Among vaccine recipients, spike-specific TCR breadth exceeded that of placebo recipients.

Profiling relied on immunoSEQ multiplex PCR, and the TCRdb table lists in-frame clones only, not all of them. This sample has 350,000 to 450,000 clones, with 83% found just once. Specified treatment: around 19 received Ad26.COV2.S at low or high dose, single or two shots; roughly five received placebo; per-sample allocation not given. At day 63 after the first vaccine or placebo injection, samples were drawn. The material sequenced was peripheral blood, taken in a trial of Ad26.COV2.S vaccine versus placebo. The TCR sequence derives from a person between 18 and 65 years old who received the Ad26.COV2.S COVID-19 vaccine or a placebo.

CDR3 loop: CASSLSWEGPLADTQYF. For the CDR3, the DNA is TGTGCCAGCAGCTTATCGTGGGAGGGCCCTCTGGCGGATACGCAGTATTTT. The gene calls are TRBV5-4 and TRBJ2-3; 7 nucleotides match TRBD2. Losses at the gene ends were 2 bases for V and 6 bases for J; bases not matched to a gene: 15. The CDR3 contains 17 residues. Germline CDR1 and CDR2: SGHNT and YYREEE (reference sequence).